This TCR beta chain was documented in a study of T cells in localized non-small cell lung cancer. Broader study findings: A denser population of T cells in blood accompanied longer overall survival. Adjacent lung tissue had a median 57 of the top 100 clones found in the tumor. Sequencing was restricted to one tumor region; therefore, heterogeneity remains possible. Uninvolved adjacent lung had higher T cell clonality than tumor and all other tissues.

Repertoires were generated with immunoSEQ multiplex PCR, while TCRdb's copy carries only in-frame clones and drops some. The profile shows roughly 31,000 clones, about nine tenths of them singletons. V lost 3 bases and J 0 bases, leaving 16 bases between the germline ends. Germline V gene data show CDR1 as SGHNT and CDR2 as YYREEE (reference sequence). This CDR3 region has 18 residues. This clone was counted once. The antigen remains unidentified. The specimen was peripheral blood, collected before any cancer treatment. This clonotype was sampled from a woman aged 35-70 years with stage I lung adenocarcinoma. V and J are TRBV5-4 and TRBJ1-6, with D tentatively TRBD1 (5 bases). The DNA of the CDR3 is TGTGCCAGCAGCTCCGGTCCGGGGCGGACCTCCTATAATTCACCCCTCCACTTT. Amino acids: CASSSGPGRTSYNSPLHF.